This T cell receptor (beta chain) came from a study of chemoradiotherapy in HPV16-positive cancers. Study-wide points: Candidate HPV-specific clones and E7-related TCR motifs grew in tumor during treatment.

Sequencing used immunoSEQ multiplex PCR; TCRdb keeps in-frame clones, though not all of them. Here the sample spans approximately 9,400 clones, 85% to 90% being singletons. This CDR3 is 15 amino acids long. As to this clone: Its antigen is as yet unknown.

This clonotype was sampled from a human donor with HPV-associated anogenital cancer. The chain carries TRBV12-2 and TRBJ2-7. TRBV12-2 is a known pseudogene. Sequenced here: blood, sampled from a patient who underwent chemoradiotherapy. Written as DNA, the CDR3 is TGTGCAAGTCGCTTACGAAGGTGGACGAGAGGCGAGCAGTACTTC. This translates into CASRLRRWTRGEQYF.